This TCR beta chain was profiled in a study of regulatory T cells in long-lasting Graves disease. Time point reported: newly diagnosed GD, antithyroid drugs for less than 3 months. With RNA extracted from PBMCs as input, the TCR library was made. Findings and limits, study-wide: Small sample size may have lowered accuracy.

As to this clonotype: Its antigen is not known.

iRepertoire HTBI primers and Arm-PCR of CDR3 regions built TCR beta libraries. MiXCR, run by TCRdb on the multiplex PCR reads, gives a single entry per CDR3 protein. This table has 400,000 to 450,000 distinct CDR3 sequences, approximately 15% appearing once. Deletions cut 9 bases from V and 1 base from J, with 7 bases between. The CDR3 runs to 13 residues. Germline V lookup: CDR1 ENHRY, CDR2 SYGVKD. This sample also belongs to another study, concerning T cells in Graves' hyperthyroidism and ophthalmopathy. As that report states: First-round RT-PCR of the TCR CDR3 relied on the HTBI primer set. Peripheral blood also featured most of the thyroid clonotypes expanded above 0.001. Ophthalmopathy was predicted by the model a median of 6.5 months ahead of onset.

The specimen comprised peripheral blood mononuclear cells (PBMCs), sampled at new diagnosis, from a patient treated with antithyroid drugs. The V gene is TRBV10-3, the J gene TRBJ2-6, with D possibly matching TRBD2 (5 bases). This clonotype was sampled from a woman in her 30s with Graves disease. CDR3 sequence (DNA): TGTGCCATTTGGAGGTCTGGGGCCAACGTCCTGACTTTC. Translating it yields CAIWRSGANVLTF.